The rows below give T cell receptor beta chains drawn from one sample of a study of blood T cell repertoires in COVID-19. The repertoire was sequenced with immunoSEQ multiplex PCR; TCRdb's copy has only in-frame clones and lacks some. The profile covers over 150,000 clones, with 75% to 90% appearing a single time and 6.2% taken by the ten largest. Sequences were obtained from PBMCs or T cells enriched from blood (not recorded which). The origin of the receptors is a man in his forties or fifties who had recovered from COVID-19. CDR3s include the opening cysteine and the closing phenylalanine or tryptophan. Each record gives: J gene, clone size, V gene, D gene, CDR3 DNA, CDR3 protein. The D gene is left open where the match is weak. Size values are once, few and many counts, or a class for expanded clones, and some rows have none.

TRBJ2-3 NA TRBV14 NA TGTGCCAGCAGCCAAGGTGGGCAGTCCACAGATACGCAGTATTTT CASSQGGQSTDTQYF
TRBJ1-2 NA TRBV5-1 NA TGCGCCAGCAGCTTGAATTCTTATGGCTACACCTTC CASSLNSYGYTF
TRBJ1-1 once TRBV6-5 NA TGTGCCAGCAATTCCGGAGGGAACACTGAAGCTTTCTTT CASNSGGNTEAFF
TRBJ1-1 NA TRBV3-1/TRBV3-2 NA TGTGCCAGCAGCCAAAAGCGGAACACTGAAGCTTTCTTT CASSQKRNTEAFF
TRBJ1-4 NA TRBV29-1 TRBD1 TGCAGCGCAGGACAGGTTAATGAAAAACTGTTTTTT CSAGQVNEKLFF
TRBJ1-4 once TRBV10-1 NA TGCGCCAGCAGTGAGTCGCCGAGTGAAAAACTGTTTTTT CASSESPSEKLFF
TRBJ1-1 NA TRBV6-1 NA TGTGCCAGCAGTGATACCGGGGAAGCTTTCTTT CASSDTGEAFF
TRBJ2-7 NA TRBV10-2 TRBD2 TGCGCCACCACGGGGAGCGGGAGTCCTTACGAGCAGTACTTC CATTGSGSPYEQYF
TRBJ2-2 NA TRBV24-1 TRBD2 TGTGCCACTACCTCGGGGGGTGGAACCGGGGAGCTGTTTTTT CATTSGGGTGELFF
TRBJ2-2 NA TRBV28 NA TGTGCCAGCAGTTTCGCGACAGAGAACACCGGGGAGCTGTTTTTT CASSFATENTGELFF
TRBJ1-3 NA TRBV3-1/TRBV3-2 TRBD1 TGTGCCAGCAGCCTACAGGACAGGGGCGGAAACACCATATATTTT CASSLQDRGGNTIYF
TRBJ2-7 NA TRBV4-1 TRBD1 TGCGCCAGCAGCCAAGGGGACAGGGGGCTCTACGAGCAGTACTTC CASSQGDRGLYEQYF
TRBJ2-2 NA TRBV5-8 TRBD1 TGTGCCAGCAGCTTACAGGGGGCTACCGGGGAGCTGTTTTTT CASSLQGATGELFF
TRBJ1-1 once TRBV5-1 NA TGCGCCAGCAGCTTGATCCCAGCAGGGCTAAACACTGAAGCTTTCTTT CASSLIPAGLNTEAFF
TRBJ2-7 NA TRBV5-4 NA TGTGCCAGCAGCTTAGAGGGTCGGATCCCTGGGTACGAGCAGTACTTC CASSLEGRIPGYEQYF
TRBJ1-1 NA TRBV7-8 TRBD1 TGTGCCAGCAGCAGAGGACAGGCAGGTGAAGCTTTCTTT CASSRGQAGEAFF
TRBJ2-1 NA TRBV7-3 TRBD1 TGTGCCAGCAGCTTAACCTCTGACAGGGGGCTTTACAATGAGCAGTTCTTC CASSLTSDRGLYNEQFF
TRBJ1-5 NA TRBV19 NA TGTGCCAGTACTATGGCAACACGTAGCAATCAGCCCCAGCATTTT CASTMATRSNQPQHF
TRBJ2-3 NA TRBV10-1 NA TGCGCCAGCAGTGATTCTGGAGTGAGCACAGATACGCAGTATTTT CASSDSGVSTDTQYF
TRBJ1-3 NA TRBV21-1 NA TGTGCCAGCAGCAAAGGGGGACTTGGAAACACCATATATTTT CASSKGGLGNTIYF
TRBJ2-2 NA TRBV9 NA TGTGCCAGCAGACAAGGGGCCAACACCGGGGAGCTGTTTTTT CASRQGANTGELFF
TRBJ1-5 once TRBV2 TRBD1 TGTGCCAGCAGTTACTCCGGACAGGGCAATCAGCCCCAGCATTTT CASSYSGQGNQPQHF
TRBJ2-7 NA TRBV7-9 TRBD2 TGTGCCAGCAGCTTAGGGGCGGGAGAGTTAGACTACGAGCAGTACTTC CASSLGAGELDYEQYF